This T cell receptor (beta chain) was retrieved from a study of OX40 agonist ivuxolimab in advanced cancers. Background for the entire study: Ivuxolimab was a fully human IgG2 agonistic monoclonal antibody targeting the costimulatory receptor OX40 (CD134). Intravenous ivuxolimab was administered to patients every 2 weeks at six dose levels: 0.01, 0.1, 0.3, 1.5, 3 and 10 mg/kg. Among the roughly 50 dose-escalation patients, about 19 had hepatocellular carcinoma, roughly 15 melanoma, 9 renal cell carcinoma and 9 head and neck cancer. In the dose-escalation cohort, approximately 82% of patients were male, and the mean age was around 60 years with a range of roughly 20 to 79. Prior anti-PD-1, anti-PD-L1 or anti-CTLA-4 therapy was permitted, and checkpoint inhibitors had been received by roughly 42% of dose-escalation patients. Partial responses occurred in three dose-escalation patients, of whom one had hepatocellular carcinoma and two had cutaneous melanoma. Peripheral TCRbeta sequencing aimed to test whether ivuxolimab altered TCR sequence diversity and caused clonal T-cell expansion. The paper covers the monotherapy dose-escalation part of the phase I ivuxolimab trial, which included N ≈ 57 patients.

Details on this clone: Its binding antigen is unknown. One base away there is no much larger clone; base qualities are not given.

To sequence the TCRbeta CDR3 region, genomic DNA was isolated from the sorted cells. TCRbeta CDR3 regions were sequenced using the immunoSEQ Assay. Sourced from immuneACCESS, this table was stored by TCRdb with only in-frame sequences that have V and J called. A share of the clones is absent; for the studies checked, an unresolved V gene accounts for under half, and the remainder has no known explanation. The sample table lists 70,000 or so clones, around nine tenths of them with a count of one. In total, the top ten clones hold 0.6% to 0.75% of the sample. Patients with autoimmune disease history or receiving systemic immunosuppression were excluded from the trial. Peripheral blood for TCR sequencing was collected from all dose cohorts at baseline, on cycle 4 day 1, and on cycle 7 day 1. Samples were obtained from an open-label, multicenter, first-in-human phase I dose-escalation trial of ivuxolimab. Adults with locally advanced or metastatic head and neck squamous cell, hepatocellular, melanoma or renal cell carcinoma were enrolled in the trial. Before TCR sequencing, CD4+ T cells and CD8+ T cells were sorted from peripheral blood as separate populations.

General findings and caveats noted by the study authors: Antigen specificity was not determined for the clonally expanded peripheral T cells. After ivuxolimab, CD8+ T cells had more expanded clones than CD4+ T cells on average. In partial responders in the 0.1-3.0 mg/kg groups, normalized peripheral clonal expansion was found to be among the lowest, especially among CD8+ T cells. Low levels of normalized T-cell clonal expansion were also seen in some nonresponding patients. Clonal expansion of both CD4+ and CD8+ blood T cells was observed from baseline to week 6 at doses 0.1 to 3.0 mg/kg.

Inclusive of the bounding cysteine and phenylalanine, the CDR3 is 11 residues long. The kept DNA is CDR3 alone, 33 bases in frame from the first base. V gives up 4 bases and J gives up 8 bases, and the segment between their germline ends measures 11 bases. The germline V gene encodes CDR1 SQVTM and CDR2 ANQGSEA. The chain couples TRBV29-1 to TRBJ1-2; TRBD1 could be the D gene, as 5 bases match. Material: CD4+ or CD8+ T cells sorted from blood, obtained in a trial of the OX40 agonist ivuxolimab. The sequence derives from an adult with an advanced solid tumor such as melanoma, head and neck, liver or kidney cancer. The nucleotide sequence is given as TGCAGCGTTGTGCAGGGTAACGGCTACACCTTC. This sequence encodes CSVVQGNGYTF.